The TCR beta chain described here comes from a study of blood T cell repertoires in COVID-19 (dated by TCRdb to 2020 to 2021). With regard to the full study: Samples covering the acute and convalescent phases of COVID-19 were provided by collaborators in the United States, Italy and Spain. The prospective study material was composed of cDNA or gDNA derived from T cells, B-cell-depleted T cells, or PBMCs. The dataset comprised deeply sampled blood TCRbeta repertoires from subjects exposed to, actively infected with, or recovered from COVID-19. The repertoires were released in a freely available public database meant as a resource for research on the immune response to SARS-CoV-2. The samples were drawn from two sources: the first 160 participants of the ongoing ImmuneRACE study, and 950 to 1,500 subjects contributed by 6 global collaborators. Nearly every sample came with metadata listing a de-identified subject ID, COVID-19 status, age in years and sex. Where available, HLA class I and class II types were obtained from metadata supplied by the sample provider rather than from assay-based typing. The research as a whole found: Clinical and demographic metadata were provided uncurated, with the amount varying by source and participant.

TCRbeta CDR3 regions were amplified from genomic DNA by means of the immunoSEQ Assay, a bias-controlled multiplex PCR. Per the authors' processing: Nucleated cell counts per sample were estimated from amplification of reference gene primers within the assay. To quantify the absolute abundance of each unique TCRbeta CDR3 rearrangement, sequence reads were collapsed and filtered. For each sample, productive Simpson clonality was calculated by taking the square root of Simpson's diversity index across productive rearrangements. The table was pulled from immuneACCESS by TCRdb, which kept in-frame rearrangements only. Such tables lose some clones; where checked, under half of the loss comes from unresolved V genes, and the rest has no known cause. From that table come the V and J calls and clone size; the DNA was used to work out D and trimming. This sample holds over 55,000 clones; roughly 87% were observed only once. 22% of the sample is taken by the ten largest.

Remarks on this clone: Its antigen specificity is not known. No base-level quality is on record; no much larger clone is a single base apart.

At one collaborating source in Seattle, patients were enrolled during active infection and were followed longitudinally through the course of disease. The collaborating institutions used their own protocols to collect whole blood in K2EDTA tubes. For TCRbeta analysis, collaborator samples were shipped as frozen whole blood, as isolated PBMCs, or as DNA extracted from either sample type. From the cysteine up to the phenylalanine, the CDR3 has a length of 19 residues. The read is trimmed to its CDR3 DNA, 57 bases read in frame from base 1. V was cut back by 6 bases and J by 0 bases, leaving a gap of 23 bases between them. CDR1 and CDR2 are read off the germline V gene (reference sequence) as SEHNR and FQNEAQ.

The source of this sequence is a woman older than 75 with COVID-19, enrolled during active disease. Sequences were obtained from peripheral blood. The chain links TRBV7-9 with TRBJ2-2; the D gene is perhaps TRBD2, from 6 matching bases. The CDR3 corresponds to CASSQPRGGLPTNTGELFF. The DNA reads TGTGCCAGCAGTCAACCGCGGGGCGGGTTACCTACGAACACCGGGGAGCTGTTTTTT. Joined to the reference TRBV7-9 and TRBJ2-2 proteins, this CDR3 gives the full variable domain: DTGVSQNPRHKITKRGQNVTFRCDPISEHNRLYWYRQTLGQGPEFLTYFQNEAQLEKSRLLSDRFSAERPKGSFSTLEIQRTEQGDSAMYLCASSQPRGGLPTNTGELFFGEGSRLTVL.